This TCR beta chain was sequenced in a study of early T cells in non-severe SARS-CoV-2 infection. Study information: Whole-blood bulk RNA, unsorted, was sequenced, and chains were unpaired.

Individual cDNA molecules each received unique molecular identifiers attached to them. From the 5' RACE reads, TCRdb called clonotypes with MiXCR, one entry per CDR3 protein. The repertoire has approximately 18,000 distinct CDR3 sequences, about 5% of them found once; the top ten carry over 5%. This clonotype came up many times. The CDR3 spans 16 residues. With 6 bases removed from V and 1 base from J, the gap between germline ends came to 20 bases. Germline V gene sequence: CDR1 DFQATT, CDR2 SNEGSKA (reference sequence). Sequenced input: whole blood. This chain joins TRBV20-1 and TRBJ2-3; D is unclear. The sequence came from an adult who was a healthcare worker with PCR-confirmed SARS-CoV-2 infection or an uninfected control (not recorded which). DNA of the CDR3: TGCAGTGCCTCCTCGCCCCTGGGGTTGGGCACAGATACGCAGTATTTT. Translation: CSASSPLGLGTDTQYF.